The sequence of this TCR beta chain was determined in a study of cytomegalovirus exposure and HLA in healthy donors. General study points: What a later analysis showed was that several of the most significant clusters appeared linked to common viral pathogens. The authors later found most CMV-associated TCR beta chains appeared HLA-restricted. Immune exposure information available was restricted to CMV serostatus. Later analysis placed DRB1 highest and HLA-C lowest in TCR association rates, which differed by HLA locus.

With regard to this clone: Its antigen is as yet unknown.

Primers for the PCR totalled 60 Vbeta and 13 Jbeta. Generated by immunoSEQ multiplex PCR, the TCRdb table keeps only in-frame clones and is missing some. This sample's clone table lists about 200,000 clones. V dropped 8 bases and J dropped 14 bases, with 27 bases sitting between them. The CDR3 length is 15 residues. Germline assignment: CDR1 LNHDA and CDR2 SQIVND (reference sequence). This receptor was obtained from a boy younger than 18 in good health and CMV-seronegative. The rearrangement joins TRBV19 to TRBJ1-4; D ambiguous. The specimen was PBMCs. This chain's CDR3 is CASQTWTGDEGLLFF. As DNA, the CDR3 is TGTGCCAGTCAGACCTGGACTGGGGATGAGGGTTTGCTGTTTTTT.